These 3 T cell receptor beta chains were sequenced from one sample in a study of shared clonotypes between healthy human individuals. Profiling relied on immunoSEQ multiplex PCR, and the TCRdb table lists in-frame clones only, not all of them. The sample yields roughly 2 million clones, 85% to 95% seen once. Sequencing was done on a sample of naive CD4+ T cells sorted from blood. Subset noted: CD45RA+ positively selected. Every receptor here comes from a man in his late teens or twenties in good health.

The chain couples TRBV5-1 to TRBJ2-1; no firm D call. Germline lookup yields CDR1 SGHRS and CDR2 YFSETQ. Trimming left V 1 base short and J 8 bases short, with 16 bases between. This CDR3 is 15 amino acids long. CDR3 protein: CASSLPPSSGHEQFF. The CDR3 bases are TGCGCCAGCAGCTTGCCCCCATCATCGGGCCATGAGCAGTTCTTC. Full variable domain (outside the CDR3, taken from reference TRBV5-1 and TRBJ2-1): KAGVTQTPRYLIKTRGQQVTLSCSPISGHRSVSWYQQTPGQGLQFLFEYFSETQRNKGNFPGRFSGRQFSNSRSEMNVSTLELGDSALYLCASSLPPSSGHEQFFGPGTRLTVL.

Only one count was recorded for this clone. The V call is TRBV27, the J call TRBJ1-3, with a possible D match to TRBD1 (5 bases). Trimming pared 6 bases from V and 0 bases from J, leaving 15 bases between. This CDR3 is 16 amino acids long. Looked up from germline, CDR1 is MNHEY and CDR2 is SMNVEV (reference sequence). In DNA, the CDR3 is TGTGCCAGCAGCCTGACAGTCTTCAGCTCTGGAAACACCATATATTTT. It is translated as CASSLTVFSSGNTIYF.

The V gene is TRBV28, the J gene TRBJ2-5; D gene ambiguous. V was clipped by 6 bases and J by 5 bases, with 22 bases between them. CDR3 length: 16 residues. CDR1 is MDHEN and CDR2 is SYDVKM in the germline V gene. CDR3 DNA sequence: TGTGCCAGCAGCACCCAGTTTCGGGCAGAACGGGAGACCCAGTACTTC. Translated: CASSTQFRAERETQYF. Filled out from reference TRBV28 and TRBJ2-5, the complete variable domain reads DVKVTQSSRYLVKRTGEKVFLECVQDMDHENMFWYRQDPGLGLRLIYFSYDVKMKEKGDIPEGYSVSREKKERFSLILESASTNQTSMYLCASSTQFRAERETQYFGPGTRLLVL.